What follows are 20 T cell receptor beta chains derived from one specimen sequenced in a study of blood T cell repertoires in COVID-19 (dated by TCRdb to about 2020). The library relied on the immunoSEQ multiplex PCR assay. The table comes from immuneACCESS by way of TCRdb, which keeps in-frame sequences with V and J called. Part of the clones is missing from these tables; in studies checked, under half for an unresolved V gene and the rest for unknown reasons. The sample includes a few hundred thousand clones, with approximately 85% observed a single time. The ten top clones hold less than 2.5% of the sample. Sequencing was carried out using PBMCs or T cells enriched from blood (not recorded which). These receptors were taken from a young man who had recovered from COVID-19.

The CDR3 region is CASSIGQGKRRGYGYTF. DNA for the CDR3: TGTGCCAGTAGTATAGGACAGGGGAAGAGACGTGGCTATGGCTACACCTTC. The V and J genes are TRBV19 and TRBJ1-2; 8 positions match TRBD1. Trimming at V came to 1 base and at J to 4 bases, leaving 11 bases not matched to a gene. The CDR3 has 17 residues. CDR1 and CDR2 from the germline V gene are LNHDA and SQIVND (reference sequence).

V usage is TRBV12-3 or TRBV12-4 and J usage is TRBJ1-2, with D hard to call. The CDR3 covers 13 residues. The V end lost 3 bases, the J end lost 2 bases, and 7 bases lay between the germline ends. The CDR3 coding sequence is TGTGCCAGCAGTTTGCGGCCCAACTATGGCTACACCTTC. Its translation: CASSLRPNYGYTF.

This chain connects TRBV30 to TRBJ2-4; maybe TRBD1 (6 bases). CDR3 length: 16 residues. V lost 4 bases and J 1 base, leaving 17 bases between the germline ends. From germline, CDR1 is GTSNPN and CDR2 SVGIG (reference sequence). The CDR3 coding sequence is TGTGCCTGGAACCTACAGGGCCTTGGGGCCAAAAACATTCAGTACTTC. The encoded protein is CAWNLQGLGAKNIQYF. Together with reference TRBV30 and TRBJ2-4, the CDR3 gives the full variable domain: SQTIHQWPATLVQPVGSPLSLECTVEGTSNPNLYWYRQAAGRGLQLLFYSVGIGQISSEVPQNLSASRPQDRQFILSSKKLLLSDSGFYLCAWNLQGLGAKNIQYFGAGTRLSVL.

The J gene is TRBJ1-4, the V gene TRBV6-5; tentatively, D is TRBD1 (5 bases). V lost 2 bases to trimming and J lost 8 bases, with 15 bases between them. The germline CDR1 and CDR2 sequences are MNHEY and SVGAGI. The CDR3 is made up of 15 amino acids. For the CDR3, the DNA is TGTGCCAGCAGTTACGGACCAGGGCGAAACGAAAAACTGTTTTTT. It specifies CASSYGPGRNEKLFF.

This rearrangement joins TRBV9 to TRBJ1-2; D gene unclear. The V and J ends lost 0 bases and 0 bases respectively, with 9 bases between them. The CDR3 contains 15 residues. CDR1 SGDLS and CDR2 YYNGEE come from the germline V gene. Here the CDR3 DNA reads TGTGCCAGCAGCGTAGGCTGGTCAGCTAACTATGGCTACACCTTC. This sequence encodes CASSVGWSANYGYTF.

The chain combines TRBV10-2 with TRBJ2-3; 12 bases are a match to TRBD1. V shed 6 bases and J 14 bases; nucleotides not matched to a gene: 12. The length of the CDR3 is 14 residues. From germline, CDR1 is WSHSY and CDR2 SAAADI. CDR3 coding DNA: TGCGCCAGCAGCACGTTACTCCGGGACAGGGGGCCGTATTTT. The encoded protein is CASSTLLRDRGPYF.

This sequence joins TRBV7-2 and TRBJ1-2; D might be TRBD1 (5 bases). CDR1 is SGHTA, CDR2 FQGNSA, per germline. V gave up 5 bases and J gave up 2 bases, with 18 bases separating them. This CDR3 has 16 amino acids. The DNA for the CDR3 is TGTGCCAGCAGCCAGGGTGGGGTCAGGGTAAACTATGGCTACACCTTC. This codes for CASSQGGVRVNYGYTF. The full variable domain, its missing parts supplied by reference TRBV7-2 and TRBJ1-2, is GAGVSQSPSNKVTEKGKDVELRCDPISGHTALYWYRQSLGQGLEFLIYFQGNSAPDKSGLPSDRFSAERTGGSVSTLTIQRTQQEDSAVYLCASSQGGVRVNYGYTFGSGTRLTVV.

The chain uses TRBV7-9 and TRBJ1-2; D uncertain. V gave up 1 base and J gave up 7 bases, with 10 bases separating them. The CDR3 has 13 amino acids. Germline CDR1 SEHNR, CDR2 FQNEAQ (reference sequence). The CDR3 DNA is TGTGCCAGCAGCTTAGTTGGCCTAGGTGGCTACACCTTC. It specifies CASSLVGLGGYTF.

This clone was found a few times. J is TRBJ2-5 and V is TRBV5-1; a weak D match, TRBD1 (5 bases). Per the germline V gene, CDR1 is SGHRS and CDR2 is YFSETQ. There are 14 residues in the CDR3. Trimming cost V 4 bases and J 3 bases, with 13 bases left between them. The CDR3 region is CASSPGSRKETQYF. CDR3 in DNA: TGCGCCAGCAGCCCAGGGTCGCGGAAAGAGACCCAGTACTTC.

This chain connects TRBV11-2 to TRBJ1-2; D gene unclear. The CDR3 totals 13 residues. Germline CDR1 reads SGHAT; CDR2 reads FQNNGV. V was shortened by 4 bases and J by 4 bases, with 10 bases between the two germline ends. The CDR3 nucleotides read TGTGCCAGCAGCTCCACCGCGGCCTATGGCTACACCTTC. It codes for CASSSTAAYGYTF.

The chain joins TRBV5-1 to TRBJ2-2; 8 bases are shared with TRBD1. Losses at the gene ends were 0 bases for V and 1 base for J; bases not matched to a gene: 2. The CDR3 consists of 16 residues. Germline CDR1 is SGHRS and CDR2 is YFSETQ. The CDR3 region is CASSLEGTGNTGELFF. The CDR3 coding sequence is TGCGCCAGCAGCTTGGAAGGGACAGGGAACACCGGGGAGCTGTTTTTT.

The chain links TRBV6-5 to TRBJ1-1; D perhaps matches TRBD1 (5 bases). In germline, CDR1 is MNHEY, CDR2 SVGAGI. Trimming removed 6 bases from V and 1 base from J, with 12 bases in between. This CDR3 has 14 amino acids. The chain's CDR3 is CASRNGHRNTEAFF. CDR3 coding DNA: TGTGCCAGCAGGAATGGACATAGGAACACTGAAGCTTTCTTT.

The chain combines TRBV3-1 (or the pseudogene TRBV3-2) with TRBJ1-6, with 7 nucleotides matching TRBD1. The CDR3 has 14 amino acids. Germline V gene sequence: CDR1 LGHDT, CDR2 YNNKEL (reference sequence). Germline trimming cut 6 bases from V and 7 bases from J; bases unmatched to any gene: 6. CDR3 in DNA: TGTGCCAGCAGGCGACAGGGCTGGAATTCACCCCTCCACTTT. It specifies CASRRQGWNSPLHF.

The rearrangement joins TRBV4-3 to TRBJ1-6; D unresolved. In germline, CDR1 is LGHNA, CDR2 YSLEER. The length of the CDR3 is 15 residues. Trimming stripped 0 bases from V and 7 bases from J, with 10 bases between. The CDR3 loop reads CASSQEFQANSPLHF. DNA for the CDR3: TGCGCCAGCAGCCAAGAGTTCCAGGCGAATTCACCCCTCCACTTT.

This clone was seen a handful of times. The CDR3 coding sequence is TGTGCCAGCAGGGGACAGGGCAGGGTGGTCGAGCAGTACTTC. Translating gives CASRGQGRVVEQYF. This sequence joins TRBV25-1 and TRBJ2-7; 9 bases agree with TRBD1. From germline, CDR1 is MGHDK and CDR2 SYGVNS. This CDR3 contains 14 residues. V shed 6 bases, J shed 6 bases, and the junction held 9 bases outside the gene matches.

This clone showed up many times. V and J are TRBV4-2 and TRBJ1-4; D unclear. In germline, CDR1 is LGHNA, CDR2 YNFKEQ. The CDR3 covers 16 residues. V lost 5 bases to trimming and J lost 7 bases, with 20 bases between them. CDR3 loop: CASSTEYAEGGEKLFF. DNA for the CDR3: TGTGCCAGCAGCACCGAGTACGCAGAGGGCGGTGAAAAACTGTTTTTT.

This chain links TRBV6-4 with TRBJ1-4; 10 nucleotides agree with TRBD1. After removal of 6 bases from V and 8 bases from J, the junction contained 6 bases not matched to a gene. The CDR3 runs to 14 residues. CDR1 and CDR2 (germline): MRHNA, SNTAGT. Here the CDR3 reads CASRTGTGAEKLFF. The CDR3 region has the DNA TGTGCCAGCAGGACGGGGACAGGGGCCGAAAAACTGTTTTTT.

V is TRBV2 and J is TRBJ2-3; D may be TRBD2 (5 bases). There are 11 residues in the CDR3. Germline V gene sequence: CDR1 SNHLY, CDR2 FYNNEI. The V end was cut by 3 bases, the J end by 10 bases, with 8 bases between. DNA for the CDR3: TGTGCCAGCAGTGAGAGGGTCCCGCAGTATTTT. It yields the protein CASSERVPQYF. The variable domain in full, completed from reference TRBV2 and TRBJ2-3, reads EPEVTQTPSHQVTQMGQEVILRCVPISNHLYFYWYRQILGQKVEFLVSFYNNEISEKSEIFDDQFSVERPDGSNFTLKIRSTKLEDSAMYFCASSERVPQYFGPGTRLTVL.

CDR3 protein: CASRYFPAGNTIYF. CDR3 DNA sequence: TGTGCCAGCAGGTATTTTCCAGCTGGAAACACCATATATTTT. The chain is built from TRBV5-6 and TRBJ1-3; no definite D call. The CDR3 runs to 14 residues. With 5 bases removed from V and 2 bases from J, the gap between germline ends came to 11 bases. Germline V gene data show CDR1 as SGHDT and CDR2 as YYEEEE.

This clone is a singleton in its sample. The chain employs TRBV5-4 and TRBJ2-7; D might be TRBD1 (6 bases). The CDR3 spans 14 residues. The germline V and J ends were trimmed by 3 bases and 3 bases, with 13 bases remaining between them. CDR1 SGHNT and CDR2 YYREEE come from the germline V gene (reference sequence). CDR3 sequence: CASSSSDRNYEQYF. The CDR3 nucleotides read TGTGCCAGCAGCTCTTCTGACAGGAACTACGAGCAGTACTTC.